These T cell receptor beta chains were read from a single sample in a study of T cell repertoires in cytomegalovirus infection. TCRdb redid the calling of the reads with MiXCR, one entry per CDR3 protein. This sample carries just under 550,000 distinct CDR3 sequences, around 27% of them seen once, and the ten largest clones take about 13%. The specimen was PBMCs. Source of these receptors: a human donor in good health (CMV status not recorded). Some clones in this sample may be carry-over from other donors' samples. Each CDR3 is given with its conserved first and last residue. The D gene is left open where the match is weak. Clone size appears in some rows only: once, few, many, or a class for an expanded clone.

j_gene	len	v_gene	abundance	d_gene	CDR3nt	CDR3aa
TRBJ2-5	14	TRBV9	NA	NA	TGTGCCAGCAGCGTAGGGGGGCAGGGGGAGACCCAGTACTTC	CASSVGGQGETQYF
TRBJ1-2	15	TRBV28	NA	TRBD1	TGTGCCAGCAGTATCGGGACAGGGGGGGGCTATGGCTACACCTTC	CASSIGTGGGYGYTF
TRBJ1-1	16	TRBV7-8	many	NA	TGTGCCAGCAGCCCCTCCAACGGGATTGTGAACACTGAAGCTTTCTTT	CASSPSNGIVNTEAFF
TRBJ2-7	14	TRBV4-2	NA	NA	TGTGCCAGCAGCCAATACAGGGACTCCTACGAGCAGTACTTC	CASSQYRDSYEQYF
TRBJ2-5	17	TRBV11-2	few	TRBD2	TGTGCCAGCAGCACTGGGACTAGCGGGAGCTCGGGAGAGACCCAGTACTTC	CASSTGTSGSSGETQYF
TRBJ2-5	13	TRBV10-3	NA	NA	TGTGCCATCAGTGAGTCCACGTTGGAGACCCAGTACTTC	CAISESTLETQYF
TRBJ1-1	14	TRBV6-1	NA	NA	TGTGCCAGCAGTCCTAAGGGAGGGGTCACTGAAGCTTTCTTT	CASSPKGGVTEAFF
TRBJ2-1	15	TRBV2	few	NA	TGTGCCAGCAGGGCCGAGGCTAGCGCCTACAATGAGCAGTTCTTC	CASRAEASAYNEQFF
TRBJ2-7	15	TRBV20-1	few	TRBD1	TGCAGTGCCCCACCCTTAATCGGACAGGGGGGCGAGCAGTACTTC	CSAPPLIGQGGEQYF
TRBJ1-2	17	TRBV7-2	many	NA	TGTGCCAGCAGCTTAGGAAAAAATGTCAGGCCGCGGGATGGCTACACCTTC	CASSLGKNVRPRDGYTF
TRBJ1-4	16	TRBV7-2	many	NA	TGTGCCAGCAGCTTAATGTCGGGGGGCATGGGCGAAAAACTGTTTTTT	CASSLMSGGMGEKLFF
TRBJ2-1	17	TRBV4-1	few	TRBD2	TGCGCCAGCAGCCAATTCGCTAGCGGGAGGCAGCATAATGAGCAGTTCTTC	CASSQFASGRQHNEQFF
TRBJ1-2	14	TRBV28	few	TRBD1	TGTGCCAGCAGCCCCGACAGGGGTAGTTATGGCTACACCTTC	CASSPDRGSYGYTF
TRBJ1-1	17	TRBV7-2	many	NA	TGTGCCAGCACCGGGAGTGGTGGAGGGAATATTATCACTGAAGCTTTCTTT	CASTGSGGGNIITEAFF
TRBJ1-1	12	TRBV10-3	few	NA	TGTGCCATCAGTGCTTCGGACACTGAAGCTTTCTTT	CAISASDTEAFF
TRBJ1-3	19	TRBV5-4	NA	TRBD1	TGTGCCAGCAGCTTGACCCAACGGACAGGGGCAGTTGGGGGAAACACCATATATTTT	CASSLTQRTGAVGGNTIYF
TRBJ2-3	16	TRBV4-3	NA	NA	TGCGCCAGCAGCCAAGATCTAGCCTTCATCGGGTTGGCGCAGTATTTT	CASSQDLAFIGLAQYF
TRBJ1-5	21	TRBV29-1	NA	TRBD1	TGCAGCGTTGAATTATTAGAAGGACAGGGGGCTTTGAATTACAGCAATCAGCCCCAGCATTTT	CSVELLEGQGALNYSNQPQHF
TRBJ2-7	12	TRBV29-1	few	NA	TGCAGCGTTGAAGATGTAGGATACGAGCAGTACTTC	CSVEDVGYEQYF
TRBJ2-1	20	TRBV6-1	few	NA	TGTGCCAGCAGCGAAAAGGCATGGGCCTTTCACACCGGTCCAAACAATGAGCAGTTCTTC	CASSEKAWAFHTGPNNEQFF
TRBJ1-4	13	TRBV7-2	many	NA	TGTGCCAGCAGCCCCCGTACTAATGAAAAACTGTTTTTT	CASSPRTNEKLFF
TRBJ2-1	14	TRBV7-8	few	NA	TGTGCCAGCAGGACAGTGAGCGCCTACAATGAGCAGTTCTTC	CASRTVSAYNEQFF
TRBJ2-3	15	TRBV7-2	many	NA	TGTGCCAGCAGCCGGGGACGGGTGCAGACAGATACGCAGTATTTT	CASSRGRVQTDTQYF
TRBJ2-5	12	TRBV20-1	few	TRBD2	TGCAGTGCGCGGGCGGGGGGAGAGACCCAGTACTTC	CSARAGGETQYF
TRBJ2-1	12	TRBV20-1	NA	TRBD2	TGCAGTGCTGGAGCGGGACCTGATGAGCAGTTCTTC	CSAGAGPDEQFF
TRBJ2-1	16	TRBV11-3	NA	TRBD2	TGTGCCAGCAGCTTAGTGTCGGGAGGCGGCTACAATGAGCAGTTCTTC	CASSLVSGGGYNEQFF
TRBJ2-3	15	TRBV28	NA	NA	TGTGCCAGCAGTAAAACAGGGGAGGGTACAGATACGCAGTATTTT	CASSKTGEGTDTQYF
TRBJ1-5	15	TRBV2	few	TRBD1	TGTGCCAGCTCTCAGGGGGCCTTTAGCAATCAGCCCCAGCATTTT	CASSQGAFSNQPQHF
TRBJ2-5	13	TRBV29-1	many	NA	TGCAGCGTTGTCTGGGGCGTACAAGAGACCCAGTACTTC	CSVVWGVQETQYF
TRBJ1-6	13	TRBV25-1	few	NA	TGTGCCAGCAGTGGAAGACTCCTTTCACCCCTCCACTTT	CASSGRLLSPLHF
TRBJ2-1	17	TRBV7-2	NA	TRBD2	TGTGCCAGCAGCTTAGCCGGGGGAGCGGGAGGGCCGGATGAGCAGTTCTTC	CASSLAGGAGGPDEQFF
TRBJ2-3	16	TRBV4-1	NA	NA	TGCGCCAGCAGCCCGCGGGGTCATTCCAGCACAGATACGCAGTATTTT	CASSPRGHSSTDTQYF
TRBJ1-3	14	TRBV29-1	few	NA	TGCAGCGTTGAACCCGGATTCTCTGGAAACACCATATATTTT	CSVEPGFSGNTIYF
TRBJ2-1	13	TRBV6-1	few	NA	TGTGCCAGCTCCTGGGCGCGGCAGGATGAGCAGTTCTTC	CASSWARQDEQFF
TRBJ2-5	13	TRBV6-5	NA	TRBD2	TGTGCCTGCCGGTCTAGCGGGAGAGAGACCCAGTACTTC	CACRSSGRETQYF
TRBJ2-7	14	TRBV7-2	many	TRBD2	TGTGCCAGCAGCATCGGGACTAGAGTTTACGAGCAGTACTTC	CASSIGTRVYEQYF
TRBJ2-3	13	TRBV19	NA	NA	TGTGCCAGTATCGTGGAGGGCACAGATACGCAGTATTTT	CASIVEGTDTQYF
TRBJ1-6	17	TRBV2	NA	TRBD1	TGTGCCAGCAGTGACGTCGGACAGGGTTGGCGTAATTCACCCCTCCACTTT	CASSDVGQGWRNSPLHF
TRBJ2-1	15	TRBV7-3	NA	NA	TGTGCCAGCAGCTTAGGAAGGGGGGTCGGCAATGAGCAGTTCTTC	CASSLGRGVGNEQFF
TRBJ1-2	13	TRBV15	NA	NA	TGTGCCACCAGCAGAGTTGAGGATTTGGGCTACACCTTC	CATSRVEDLGYTF
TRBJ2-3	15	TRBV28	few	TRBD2	TGTGCCAGCAGCACTACTAGCGGGAGTTCAGATACGCAGTATTTT	CASSTTSGSSDTQYF
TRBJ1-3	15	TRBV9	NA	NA	TGTGCCAGCAGCGACCCCCCAGGCTCTGGAAACACCATATATTTT	CASSDPPGSGNTIYF